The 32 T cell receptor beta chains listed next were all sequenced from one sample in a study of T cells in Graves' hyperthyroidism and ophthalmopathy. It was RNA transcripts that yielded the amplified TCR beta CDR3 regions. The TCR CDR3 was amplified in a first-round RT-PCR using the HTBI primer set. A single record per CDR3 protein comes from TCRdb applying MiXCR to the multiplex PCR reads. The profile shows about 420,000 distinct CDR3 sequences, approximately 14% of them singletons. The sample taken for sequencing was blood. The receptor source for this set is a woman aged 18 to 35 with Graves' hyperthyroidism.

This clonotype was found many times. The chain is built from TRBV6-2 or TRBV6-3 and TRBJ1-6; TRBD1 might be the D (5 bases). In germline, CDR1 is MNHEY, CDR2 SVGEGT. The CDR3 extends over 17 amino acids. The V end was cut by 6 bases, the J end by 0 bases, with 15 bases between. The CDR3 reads CASSLFRVSSYNSPLHF. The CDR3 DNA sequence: TGTGCCAGCAGCCTCTTCAGGGTTAGCTCCTATAATTCACCCCTCCACTTT.

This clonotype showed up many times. CDR3 nucleotide sequence: TGTGCCAGCAGCATAAGACAGGGGTATCAGCCCCAGCATTTT. Translating gives CASSIRQGYQPQHF. The chain has TRBV7-8 and TRBJ1-5; 8 nucleotides line up with TRBD1. The germline V gene encodes CDR1 SGHVS and CDR2 FQNEAQ. CDR3 length: 14 residues. V shed 5 bases and J 5 bases; nucleotides not matched to a gene: 5.

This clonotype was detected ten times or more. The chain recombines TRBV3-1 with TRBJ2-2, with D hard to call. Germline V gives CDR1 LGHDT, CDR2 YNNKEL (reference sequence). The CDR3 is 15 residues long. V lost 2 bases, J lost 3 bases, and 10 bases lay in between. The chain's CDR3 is CASSQKNGYTGELFF. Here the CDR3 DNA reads TGTGCCAGCAGCCAAAAGAACGGCTACACCGGGGAGCTGTTTTTT.

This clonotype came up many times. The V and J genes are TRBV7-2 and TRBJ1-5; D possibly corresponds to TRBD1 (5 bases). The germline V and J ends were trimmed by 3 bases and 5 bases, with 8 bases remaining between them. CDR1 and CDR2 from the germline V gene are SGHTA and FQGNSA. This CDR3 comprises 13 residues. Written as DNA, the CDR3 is TGTGCCAGCAGCTTGTGGGGCTATCAGCCCCAGCATTTT. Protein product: CASSLWGYQPQHF.

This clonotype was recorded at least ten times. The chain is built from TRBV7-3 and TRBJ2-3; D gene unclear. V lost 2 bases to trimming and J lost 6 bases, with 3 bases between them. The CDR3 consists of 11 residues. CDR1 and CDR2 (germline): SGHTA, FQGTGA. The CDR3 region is CASSLDDTQYF. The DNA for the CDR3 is TGTGCCAGCAGCTTAGACGATACGCAGTATTTT.

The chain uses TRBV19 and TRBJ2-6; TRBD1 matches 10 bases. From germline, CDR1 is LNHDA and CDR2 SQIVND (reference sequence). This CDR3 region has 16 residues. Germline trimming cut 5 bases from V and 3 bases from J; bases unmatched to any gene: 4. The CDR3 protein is CASSWDRGFGANVLTF. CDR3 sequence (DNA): TGTGCCAGTAGTTGGGACAGGGGCTTTGGGGCCAACGTCCTGACTTTC.

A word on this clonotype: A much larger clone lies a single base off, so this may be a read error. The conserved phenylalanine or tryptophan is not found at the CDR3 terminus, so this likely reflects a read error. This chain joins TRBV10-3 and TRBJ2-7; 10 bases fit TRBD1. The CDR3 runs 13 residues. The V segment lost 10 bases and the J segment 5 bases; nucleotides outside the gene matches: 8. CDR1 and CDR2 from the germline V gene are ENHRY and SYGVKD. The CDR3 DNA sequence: TGTGCCACCTGGGACAGGGGTTCGGACGAGCAGTACTCC. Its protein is CATWDRGSDEQYS.

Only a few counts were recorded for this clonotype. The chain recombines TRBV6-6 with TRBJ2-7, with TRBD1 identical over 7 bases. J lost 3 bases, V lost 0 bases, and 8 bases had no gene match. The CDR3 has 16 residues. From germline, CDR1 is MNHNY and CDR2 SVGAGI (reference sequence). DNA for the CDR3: TGTGCCAGCAGTTACTCGAGCCCCGCAGGGGGCTACGAGCAGTACTTC. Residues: CASSYSSPAGGYEQYF.

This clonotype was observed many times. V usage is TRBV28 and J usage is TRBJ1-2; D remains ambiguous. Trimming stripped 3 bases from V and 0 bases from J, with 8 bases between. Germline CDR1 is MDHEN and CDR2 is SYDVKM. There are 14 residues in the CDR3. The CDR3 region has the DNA TGTGCCAGCAGTTTGTGGCGGGCTAACTATGGCTACACCTTC. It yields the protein CASSLWRANYGYTF.

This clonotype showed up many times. The DNA of the CDR3 is TGTGCCAGCAGTCTCGTTTACGAGACCCAGTACTTC. Translated, it gives CASSLVYETQYF. The chain is built from TRBV2 and TRBJ2-5, with no clear D. This CDR3 contains 12 residues. Germline CDR1 and CDR2: SNHLY and FYNNEI. The V end was cut by 5 bases, the J end by 5 bases, with 9 bases between.

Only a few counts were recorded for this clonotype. CDR3 in DNA: TGTGCCAGTAGTTCTAGCGGACCCTACAATGAGCAGTTCTTC. Its translation is CASSSSGPYNEQFF. J is TRBJ2-1 and V is TRBV19, with 7 bases lining up with TRBD2. V was pared by 5 bases and J by 2 bases, with 3 bases of the junction left unmatched. Per the germline V gene, CDR1 is LNHDA and CDR2 is SQIVND (reference sequence). The CDR3 covers 14 residues.

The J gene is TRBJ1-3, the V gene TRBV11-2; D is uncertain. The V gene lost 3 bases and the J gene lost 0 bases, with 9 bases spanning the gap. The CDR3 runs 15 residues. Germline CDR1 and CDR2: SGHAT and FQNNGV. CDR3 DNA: TGTGCCAGCAGCTTCGGGTCCTCCTCTGGAAACACCATATATTTT. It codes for CASSFGSSSGNTIYF. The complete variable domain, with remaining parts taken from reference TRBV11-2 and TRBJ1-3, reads EAGVAQSPRYKIIEKRQSVAFWCNPISGHATLYWYQQILGQGPKLLIQFQNNGVVDDSQLPKDRFSAERLKGVDSTLKIQPAKLEDSAVYLCASSFGSSSGNTIYFGEGSWLTVV.

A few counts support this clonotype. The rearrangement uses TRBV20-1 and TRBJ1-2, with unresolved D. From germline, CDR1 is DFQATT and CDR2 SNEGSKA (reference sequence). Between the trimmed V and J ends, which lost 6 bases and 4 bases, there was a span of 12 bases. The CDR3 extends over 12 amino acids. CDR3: CSADTASYGYTF. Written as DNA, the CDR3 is TGCAGTGCCGACACAGCTTCCTATGGCTACACCTTC.

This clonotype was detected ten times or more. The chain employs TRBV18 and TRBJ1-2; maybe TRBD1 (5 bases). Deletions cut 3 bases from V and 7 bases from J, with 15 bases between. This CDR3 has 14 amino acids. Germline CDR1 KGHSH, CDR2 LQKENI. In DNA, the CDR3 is TGTGCCAGCTCACCTCCGGACACCGCAGGTGGCTACACCTTC. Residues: CASSPPDTAGGYTF. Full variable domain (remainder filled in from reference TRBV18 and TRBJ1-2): NAGVMQNPRHLVRRRGQEARLRCSPMKGHSHVYWYRQLPEEGLKFMVYLQKENIIDESGMPKERFSAEFPKEGPSILRIQQVVRGDSAAYFCASSPPDTAGGYTFGSGTRLTVV.

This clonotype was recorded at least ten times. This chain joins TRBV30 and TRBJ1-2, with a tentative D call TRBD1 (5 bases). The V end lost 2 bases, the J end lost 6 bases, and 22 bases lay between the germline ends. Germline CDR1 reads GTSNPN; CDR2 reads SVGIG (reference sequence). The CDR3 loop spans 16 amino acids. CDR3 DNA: TGTGCCTGGAGTTCGACGAAGAGGGGATTCCCTGATGGCTACACCTTC. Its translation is CAWSSTKRGFPDGYTF.

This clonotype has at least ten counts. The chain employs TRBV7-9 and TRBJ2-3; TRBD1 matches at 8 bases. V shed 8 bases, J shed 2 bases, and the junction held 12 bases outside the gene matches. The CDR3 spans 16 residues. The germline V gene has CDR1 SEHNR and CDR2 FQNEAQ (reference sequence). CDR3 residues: CASPITPGGNTDTQYF. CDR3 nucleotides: TGTGCCAGCCCAATAACCCCAGGGGGCAACACAGATACGCAGTATTTT.

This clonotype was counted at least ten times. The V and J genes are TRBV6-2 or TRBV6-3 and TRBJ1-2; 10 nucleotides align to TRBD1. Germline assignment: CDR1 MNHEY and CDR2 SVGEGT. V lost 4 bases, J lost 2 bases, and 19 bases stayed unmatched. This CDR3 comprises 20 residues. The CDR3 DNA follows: TGTGCCAGCAGTTCCCCCGGGACAGGGGCCAGCTCACGTACAAACTATGGCTACACCTTC. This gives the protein CASSSPGTGASSRTNYGYTF.

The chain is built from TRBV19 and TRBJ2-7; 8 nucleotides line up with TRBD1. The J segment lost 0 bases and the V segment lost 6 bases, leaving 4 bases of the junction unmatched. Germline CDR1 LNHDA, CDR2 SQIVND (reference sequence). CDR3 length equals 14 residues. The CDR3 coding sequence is TGTGCCAGTAGCCCGGGACAGGTCTCCTACGAGCAGTACTTC. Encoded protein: CASSPGQVSYEQYF.

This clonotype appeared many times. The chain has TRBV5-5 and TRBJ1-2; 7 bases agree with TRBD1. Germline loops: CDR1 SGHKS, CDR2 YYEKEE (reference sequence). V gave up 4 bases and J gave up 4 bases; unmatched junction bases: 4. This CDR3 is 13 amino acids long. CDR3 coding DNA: TGTGCCAGCAGCCCCGACAGGGCCTATGGCTACACCTTC. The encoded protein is CASSPDRAYGYTF.

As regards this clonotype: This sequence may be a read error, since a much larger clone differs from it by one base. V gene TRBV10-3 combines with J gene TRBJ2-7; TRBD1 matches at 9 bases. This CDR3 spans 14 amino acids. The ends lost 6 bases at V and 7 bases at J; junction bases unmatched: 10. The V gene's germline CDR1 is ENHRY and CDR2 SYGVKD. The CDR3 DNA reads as TGTGCCATCAGCGGGGGGACAGGGATCGATGAGCAGTACTTC. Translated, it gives CAISGGTGIDEQYF.

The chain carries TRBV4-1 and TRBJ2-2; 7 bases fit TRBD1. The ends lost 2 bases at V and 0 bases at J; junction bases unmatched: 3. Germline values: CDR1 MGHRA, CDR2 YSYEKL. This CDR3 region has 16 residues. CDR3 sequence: CASSQRDSSNTGELFF. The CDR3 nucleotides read TGCGCCAGCAGCCAAAGGGACAGCTCGAACACCGGGGAGCTGTTTTTT.

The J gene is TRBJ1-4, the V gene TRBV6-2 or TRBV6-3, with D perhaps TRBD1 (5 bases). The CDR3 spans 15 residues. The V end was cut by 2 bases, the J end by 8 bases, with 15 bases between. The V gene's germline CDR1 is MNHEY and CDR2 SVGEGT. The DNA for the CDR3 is TGTGCCAGCAGTTACGGTAGGGGCGGTGGAGAAAAACTGTTTTTT. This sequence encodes CASSYGRGGGEKLFF.

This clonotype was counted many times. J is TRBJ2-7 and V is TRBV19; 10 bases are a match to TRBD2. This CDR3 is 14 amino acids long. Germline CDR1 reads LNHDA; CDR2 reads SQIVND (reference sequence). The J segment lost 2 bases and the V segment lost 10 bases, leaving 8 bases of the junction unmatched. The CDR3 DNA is TGTGCCACCGCCGGGACTAGCGAGACCTACGAGCAGTACTTC. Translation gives CATAGTSETYEQYF.

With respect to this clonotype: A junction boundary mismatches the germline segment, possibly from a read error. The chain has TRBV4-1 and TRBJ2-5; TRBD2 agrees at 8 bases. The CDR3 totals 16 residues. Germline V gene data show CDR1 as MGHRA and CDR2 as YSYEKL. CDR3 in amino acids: CTSSQVTAGGGETQYF. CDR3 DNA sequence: TGCACCAGCAGCCAAGTCACCGCGGGAGGCGGGGAGACCCAGTACTTC.

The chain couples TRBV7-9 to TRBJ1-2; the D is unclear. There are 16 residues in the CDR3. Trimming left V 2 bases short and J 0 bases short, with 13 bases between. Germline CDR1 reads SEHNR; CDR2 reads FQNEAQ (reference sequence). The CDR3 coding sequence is TGTGCCAGCAGCTTATTGGGAGCCCAAGCTAACTATGGCTACACCTTC. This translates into CASSLLGAQANYGYTF.

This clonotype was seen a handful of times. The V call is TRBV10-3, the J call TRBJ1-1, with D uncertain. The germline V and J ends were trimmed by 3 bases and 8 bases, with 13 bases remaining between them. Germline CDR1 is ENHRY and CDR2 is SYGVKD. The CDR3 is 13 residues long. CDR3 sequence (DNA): TGTGCCATCAGTGATCCCACCCGAACGGAAGCTTTCTTT. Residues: CAISDPTRTEAFF.

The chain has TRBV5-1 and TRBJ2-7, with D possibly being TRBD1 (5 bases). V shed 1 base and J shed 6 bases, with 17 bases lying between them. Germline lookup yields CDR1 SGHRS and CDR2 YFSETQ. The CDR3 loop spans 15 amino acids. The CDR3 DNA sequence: TGCGCCAGCAGCTTGTCATCGGCAGGGTACGCCGAGCAGTACTTC. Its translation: CASSLSSAGYAEQYF.

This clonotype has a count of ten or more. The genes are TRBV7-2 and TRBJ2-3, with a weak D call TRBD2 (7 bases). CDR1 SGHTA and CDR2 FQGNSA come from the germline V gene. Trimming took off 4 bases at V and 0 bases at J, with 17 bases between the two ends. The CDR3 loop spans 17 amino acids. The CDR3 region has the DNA TGTGCCAGCAGCTCCCCGGTCGGGGGGCTGAGCACAGATACGCAGTATTTT. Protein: CASSSPVGGLSTDTQYF. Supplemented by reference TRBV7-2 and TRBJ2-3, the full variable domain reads GAGVSQSPSNKVTEKGKDVELRCDPISGHTALYWYRQSLGQGLEFLIYFQGNSAPDKSGLPSDRFSAERTGGSVSTLTIQRTQQEDSAVYLCASSSPVGGLSTDTQYFGPGTRLTVL.

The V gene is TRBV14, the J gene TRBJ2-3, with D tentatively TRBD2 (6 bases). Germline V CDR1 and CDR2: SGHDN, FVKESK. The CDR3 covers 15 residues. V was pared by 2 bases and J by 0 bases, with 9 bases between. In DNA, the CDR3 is TGTGCCAGCAGCCAACTAGCGACTAGCACAGATACGCAGTATTTT. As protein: CASSQLATSTDTQYF.

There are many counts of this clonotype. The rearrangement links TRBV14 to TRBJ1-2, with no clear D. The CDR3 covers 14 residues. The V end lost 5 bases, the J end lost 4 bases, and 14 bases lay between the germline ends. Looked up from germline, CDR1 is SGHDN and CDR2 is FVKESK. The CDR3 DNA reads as TGTGCCAGCAGCTTTGAAGACGGAGTCTATGGCTACACCTTC. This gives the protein CASSFEDGVYGYTF.

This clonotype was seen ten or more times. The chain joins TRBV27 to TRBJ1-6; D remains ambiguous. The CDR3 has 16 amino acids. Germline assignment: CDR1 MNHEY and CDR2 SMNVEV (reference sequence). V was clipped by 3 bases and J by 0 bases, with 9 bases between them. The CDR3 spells CASSLMTSSYNSPLHF. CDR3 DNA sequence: TGTGCCAGCAGTTTGATGACGAGCTCCTATAATTCACCCCTCCACTTT.

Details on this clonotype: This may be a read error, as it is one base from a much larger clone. DNA for the CDR3: TGTGCCAGCAGTTTATCGGATACCTATGGCTACACCTTC. This gives the protein CASSLSDTYGYTF. The chain has TRBV12-3 or TRBV12-4 and TRBJ1-2; D not certain. V dropped 2 bases and J dropped 4 bases, with 8 bases sitting between them. The CDR3 is 13 amino acids.